This T cell receptor (beta chain) was sequenced during a study of shared clonotypes between healthy human individuals. The data were produced by immunoSEQ multiplex PCR, yet TCRdb's version contains in-frame clones alone and is incomplete. The table records 2,500,000 or so clones, under 95% of them present only once. The CDR3 extends over 15 amino acids. Between the trimmed V and J ends, which lost 1 base and 5 bases, there was a span of 14 bases. Germline V gene sequence: CDR1 SGHVS, CDR2 FNYEAQ. Each sample came from a Caucasian adult donor living in Nashville, Tennessee. The sequenced sample was naive CD4+ T cells from PBMCs. This sample's subset: CD45RA+ positively selected. This sequence was found in a man between 18 and 35 years old in good health. Some clones in this sample may be carry-over from other donors' samples. The J gene is TRBJ1-1, the V gene TRBV7-6; maybe TRBD1 (5 bases). CDR3: CASSLEAGLGTEAFF. CDR3 in DNA: TGTGCCAGCAGCTTAGAGGCAGGGCTGGGGACTGAAGCTTTCTTT.